This T cell receptor (beta chain) was found in a study of CD8+CD57+ T cells in acquired aplastic anemia. Study details: The mean DNA yield obtained from sorted CD4+ and CD8+ cells came to approximately 3 ug.

This clonotype came up once. Its antigen is not known. The study, taken as a whole, reports: Patients and controls turned out to have roughly 29 CD8+ CDR3 sequences in common.

Before being chosen for sequencing, patients had shown CD8+CD57+ cell expansion by flow cytometry. Patients were untreated when blood was sampled. It was genomic DNA that served as the template for profiling TCR beta VDJ and CDR3. TCRdb fed the reads into MiXCR, producing one record per CDR3 protein. The sample holds about 180,000 distinct CDR3 sequences, around half seen once. In germline, CDR1 is LNHDA, CDR2 SQIVND (reference sequence). V lost 3 bases to trimming and J lost 3 bases, with 15 bases between them. CDR3 size: 15 residues. The V and J genes are TRBV19 and TRBJ2-7; D gene ambiguous. The sequencing input was sorted CD4+, CD8+, or CD8+CD57+ T cells (not recorded which) from PBMCs. The sequence was collected from a human donor with aplastic anemia. CDR3 bases: TGTGCCAGTAGTATCCCGTGGTGGGATGTCTACGAGCAGTACTTC. It yields the protein CASSIPWWDVYEQYF.